This TCR beta chain was documented in a study of Graves' ophthalmopathy and Graves' hyperthyroidism. Findings and caveats of the study: Ophthalmopathy progression was predicted by the model at around 70% sensitivity and less than 75% specificity.

The PBMCs used were ones drawn from around 10 ml of fresh peripheral blood. CDR3 regions of TCR beta were amplified from RNA transcripts. RT-PCR was first run with HTBI primers, then multiplex PCR in a second round. TCRdb recomputed calls from the multiplex PCR reads with MiXCR, one row per CDR3 protein. The sample has 600,000 to 950,000 distinct CDR3 sequences, roughly two fifths seen once. Of note for this clonotype: Its antigen remains unknown.

The clonotype originates from an adult man with Graves' ophthalmopathy. Sequencing used peripheral blood.

Here the CDR3 DNA reads TGTGCCAGCAGGTCGGGGGGGGCCACGGGATCTGGAAACACCATATATTTT. Translation gives CASRSGGATGSGNTIYF. The chain links TRBV12-3 or TRBV12-4 to TRBJ1-3, with D possibly being TRBD1 (6 bases). Trimming cost V 6 bases and J 1 base, with 19 bases left between them. This CDR3 contains 17 residues.